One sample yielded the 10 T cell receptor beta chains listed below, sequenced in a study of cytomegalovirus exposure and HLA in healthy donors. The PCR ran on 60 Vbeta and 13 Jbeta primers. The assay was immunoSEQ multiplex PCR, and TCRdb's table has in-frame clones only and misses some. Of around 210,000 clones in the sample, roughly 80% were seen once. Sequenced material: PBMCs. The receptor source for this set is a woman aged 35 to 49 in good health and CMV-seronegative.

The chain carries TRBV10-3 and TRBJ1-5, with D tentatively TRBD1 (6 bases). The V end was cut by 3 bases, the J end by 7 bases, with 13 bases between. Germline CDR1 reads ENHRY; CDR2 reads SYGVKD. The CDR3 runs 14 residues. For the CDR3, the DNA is TGTGCCATCAGTGAACAGGGAAATAAACAGCCCCAGCATTTT. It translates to CAISEQGNKQPQHF.

CDR3 in amino acids: CASSPTPYEQYF. Written as DNA, the CDR3 is TGTGCCAGCAGCCCTACCCCCTACGAGCAGTACTTC. V is TRBV7-9 and J is TRBJ2-7; no firm D call. The V gene lost 5 bases and the J gene lost 2 bases, with 7 bases spanning the gap. The germline V gene has CDR1 SEHNR and CDR2 FQNEAQ (reference sequence). There are 12 residues in the CDR3.

CDR3 nucleotides: TGTGCCAGTAGTACCGGGCGGACAGGGATCTATGGCTACACCTTC. Translating it yields CASSTGRTGIYGYTF. This chain uses TRBV19 with TRBJ1-2; 8 bases are shared with TRBD1. The CDR3 sequence is 15 residues long. J was trimmed by 4 bases and V by 4 bases; bases with no gene match: 8. Germline lookup yields CDR1 LNHDA and CDR2 SQIVND (reference sequence).

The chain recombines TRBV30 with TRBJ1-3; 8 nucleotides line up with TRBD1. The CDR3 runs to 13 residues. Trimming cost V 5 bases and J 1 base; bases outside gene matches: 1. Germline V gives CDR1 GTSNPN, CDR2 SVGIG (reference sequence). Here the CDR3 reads CAWDRGSGNTIYF. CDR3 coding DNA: TGTGCCTGGGACAGGGGTTCTGGAAACACCATATATTTT.

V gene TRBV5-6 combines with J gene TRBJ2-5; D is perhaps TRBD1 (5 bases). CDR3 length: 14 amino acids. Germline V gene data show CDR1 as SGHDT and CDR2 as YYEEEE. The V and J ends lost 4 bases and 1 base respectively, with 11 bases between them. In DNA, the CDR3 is TGTGCCAGCAGCACCGCAGGGTCCCAAGAGACCCAGTACTTC. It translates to CASSTAGSQETQYF.

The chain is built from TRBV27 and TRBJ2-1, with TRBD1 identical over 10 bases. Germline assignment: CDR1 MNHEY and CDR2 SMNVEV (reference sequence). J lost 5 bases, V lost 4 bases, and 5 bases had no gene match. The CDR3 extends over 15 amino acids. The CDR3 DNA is TGTGCCAGCAGTTACCGGGACAGGGGTAACAATGAGCAGTTCTTC. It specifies CASSYRDRGNNEQFF.

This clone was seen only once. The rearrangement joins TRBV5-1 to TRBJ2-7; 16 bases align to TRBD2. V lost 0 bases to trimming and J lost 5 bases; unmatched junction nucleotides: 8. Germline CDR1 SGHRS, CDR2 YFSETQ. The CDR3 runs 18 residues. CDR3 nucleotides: TGCGCCAGCAGCTTGGGGGGACTAGCGGGAGGGCCGGGCCACGAGCAGTACTTC. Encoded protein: CASSLGGLAGGPGHEQYF.

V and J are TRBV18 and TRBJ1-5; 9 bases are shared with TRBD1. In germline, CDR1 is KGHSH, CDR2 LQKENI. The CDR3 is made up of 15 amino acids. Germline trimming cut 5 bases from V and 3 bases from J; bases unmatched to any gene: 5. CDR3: CASSEDRGNNQPQHF. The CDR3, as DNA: TGTGCCAGCTCAGAGGACAGGGGTAACAATCAGCCCCAGCATTTT.

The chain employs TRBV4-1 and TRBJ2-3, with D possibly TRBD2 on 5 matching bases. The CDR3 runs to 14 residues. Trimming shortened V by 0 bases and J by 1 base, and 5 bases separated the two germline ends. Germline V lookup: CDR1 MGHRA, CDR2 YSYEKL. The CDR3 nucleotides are TGCGCCAGCAGCCAAGAGGGAGGCACAGATACGCAGTATTTT. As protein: CASSQEGGTDTQYF.

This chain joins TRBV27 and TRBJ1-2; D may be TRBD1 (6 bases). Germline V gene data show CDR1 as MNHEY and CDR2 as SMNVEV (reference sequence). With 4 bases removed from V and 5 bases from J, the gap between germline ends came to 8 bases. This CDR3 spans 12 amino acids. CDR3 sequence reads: CASSSTGYGYTF. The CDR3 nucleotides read TGTGCCAGCAGTTCGACAGGTTATGGCTACACCTTC.